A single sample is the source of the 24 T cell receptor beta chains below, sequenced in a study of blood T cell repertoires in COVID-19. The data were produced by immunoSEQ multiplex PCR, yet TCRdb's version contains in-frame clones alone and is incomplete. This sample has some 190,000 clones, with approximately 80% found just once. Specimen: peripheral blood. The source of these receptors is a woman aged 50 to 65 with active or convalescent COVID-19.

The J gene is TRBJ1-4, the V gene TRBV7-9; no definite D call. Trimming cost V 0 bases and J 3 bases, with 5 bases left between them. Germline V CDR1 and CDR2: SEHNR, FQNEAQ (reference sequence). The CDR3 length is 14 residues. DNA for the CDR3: TGTGCCAGCAGCTTAGCGGCAGCTAATGAAAAACTGTTTTTT. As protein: CASSLAAANEKLFF.

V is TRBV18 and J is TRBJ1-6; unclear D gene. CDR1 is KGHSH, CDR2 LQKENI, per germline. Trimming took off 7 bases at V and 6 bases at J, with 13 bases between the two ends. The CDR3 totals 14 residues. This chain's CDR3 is CASFLGGRNSPLHF. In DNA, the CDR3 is TGTGCCAGCTTCCTGGGAGGGCGTAATTCACCCCTCCACTTT.

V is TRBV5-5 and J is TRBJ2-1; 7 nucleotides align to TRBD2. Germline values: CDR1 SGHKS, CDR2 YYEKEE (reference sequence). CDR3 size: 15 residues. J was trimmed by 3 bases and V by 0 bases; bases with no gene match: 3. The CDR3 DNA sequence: TGTGCCAGCAGCTTGGCTAGCGGCAACTACAATGAGCAGTTCTTC. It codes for CASSLASGNYNEQFF.

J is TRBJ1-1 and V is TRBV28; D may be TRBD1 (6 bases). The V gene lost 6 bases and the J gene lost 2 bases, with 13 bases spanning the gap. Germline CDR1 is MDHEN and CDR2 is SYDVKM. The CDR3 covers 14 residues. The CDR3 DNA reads TGTGCCAGCAGGGATTGGACAGACAACACTGAAGCTTTCTTT. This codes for CASRDWTDNTEAFF.

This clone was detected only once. CDR3 loop: CASSLRDSGANVLTF. The CDR3 bases are TGTGCCAGCAGCCTCCGGGACTCAGGGGCCAACGTCCTGACTTTC. The chain joins TRBV3-1 (or the pseudogene TRBV3-2) to TRBJ2-6, with a weak D call TRBD2 (6 bases). This CDR3 has 15 residues. V lost 4 bases and J 4 bases, leaving 11 bases between the germline ends. Germline V gene lookup returns CDR1 LGHDT and CDR2 YNNKEL (reference sequence).

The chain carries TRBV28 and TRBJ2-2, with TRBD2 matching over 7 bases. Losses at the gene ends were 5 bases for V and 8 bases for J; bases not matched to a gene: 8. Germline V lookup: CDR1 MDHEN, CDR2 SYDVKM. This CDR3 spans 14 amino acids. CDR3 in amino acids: CASSPHGLVGELFF. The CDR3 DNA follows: TGTGCCAGCAGTCCTCATGGACTAGTTGGGGAGCTGTTTTTT. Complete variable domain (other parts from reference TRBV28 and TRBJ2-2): DVKVTQSSRYLVKRTGEKVFLECVQDMDHENMFWYRQDPGLGLRLIYFSYDVKMKEKGDIPEGYSVSREKKERFSLILESASTNQTSMYLCASSPHGLVGELFFGEGSRLTVL.

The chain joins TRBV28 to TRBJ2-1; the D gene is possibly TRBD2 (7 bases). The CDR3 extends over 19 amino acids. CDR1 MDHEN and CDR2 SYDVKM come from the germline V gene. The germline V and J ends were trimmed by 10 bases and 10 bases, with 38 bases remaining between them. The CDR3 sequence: CATSREEGVGLAVMGEQFF. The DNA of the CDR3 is TGTGCCACCTCCCGGGAGGAGGGGGTGGGTTTGGCGGTGATGGGGGAGCAGTTCTTC.

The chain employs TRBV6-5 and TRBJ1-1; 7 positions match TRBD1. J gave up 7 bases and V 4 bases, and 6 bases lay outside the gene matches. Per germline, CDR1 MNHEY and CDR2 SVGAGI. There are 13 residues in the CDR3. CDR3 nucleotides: TGTGCCAGCAGTTTCAGGGGGGAGCTTGAAGCTTTCTTT. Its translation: CASSFRGELEAFF.

The CDR3 reads CASSYDQGYEQYF. The CDR3 DNA is TGTGCCAGCAGTTACGACCAGGGCTACGAGCAGTACTTC. V gene TRBV6-5 combines with J gene TRBJ2-7; D possibly corresponds to TRBD1 (5 bases). Looked up from germline, CDR1 is MNHEY and CDR2 is SVGAGI. This CDR3 has 13 amino acids. With 2 bases removed from V and 3 bases from J, the gap between germline ends came to 8 bases.

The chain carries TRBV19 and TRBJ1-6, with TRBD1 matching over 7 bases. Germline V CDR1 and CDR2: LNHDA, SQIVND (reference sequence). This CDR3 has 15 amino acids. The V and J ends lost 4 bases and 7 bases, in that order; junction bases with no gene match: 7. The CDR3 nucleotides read TGTGCCAGTAGTACCAGGACAGGAGGGAATTCACCCCTCCACTTT. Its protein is CASSTRTGGNSPLHF. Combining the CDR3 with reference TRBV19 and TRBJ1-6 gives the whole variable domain DGGITQSPKYLFRKEGQNVTLSCEQNLNHDAMYWYRQDPGQGLRLIYYSQIVNDFQKGDIAEGYSVSREKKESFPLTVTSAQKNPTAFYLCASSTRTGGNSPLHFGNGTRLTVT.

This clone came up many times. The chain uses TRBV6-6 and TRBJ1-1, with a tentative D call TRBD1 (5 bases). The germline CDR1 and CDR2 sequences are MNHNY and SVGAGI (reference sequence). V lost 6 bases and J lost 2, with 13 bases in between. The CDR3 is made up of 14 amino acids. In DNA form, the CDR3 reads TGTGCCAGCAGACCCGGGGGGTTAAACACTGAAGCTTTCTTT. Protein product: CASRPGGLNTEAFF.

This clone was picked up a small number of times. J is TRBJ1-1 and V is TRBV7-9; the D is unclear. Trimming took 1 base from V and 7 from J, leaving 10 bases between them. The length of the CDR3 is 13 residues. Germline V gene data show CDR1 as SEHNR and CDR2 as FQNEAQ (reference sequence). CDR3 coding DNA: TGTGCCAGCAGCTTAGTGCGGCGGCTTGAAGCTTTCTTT. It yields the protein CASSLVRRLEAFF.

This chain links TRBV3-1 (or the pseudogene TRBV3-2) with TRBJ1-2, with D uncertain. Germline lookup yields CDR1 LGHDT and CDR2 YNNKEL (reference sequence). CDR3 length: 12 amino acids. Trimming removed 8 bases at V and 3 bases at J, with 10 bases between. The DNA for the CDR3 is TGTGCCAGCGCAGACGGGGACTATGGCTACACCTTC. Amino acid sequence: CASADGDYGYTF.

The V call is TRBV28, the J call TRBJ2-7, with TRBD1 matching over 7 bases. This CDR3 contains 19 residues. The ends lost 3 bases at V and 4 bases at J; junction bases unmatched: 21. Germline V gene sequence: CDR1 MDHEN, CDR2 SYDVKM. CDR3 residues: CASSFLPLWWTGGNYEQYF. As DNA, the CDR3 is TGTGCCAGCAGTTTTTTACCCCTCTGGTGGACAGGTGGGAATTACGAGCAGTACTTC. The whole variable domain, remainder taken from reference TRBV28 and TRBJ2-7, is DVKVTQSSRYLVKRTGEKVFLECVQDMDHENMFWYRQDPGLGLRLIYFSYDVKMKEKGDIPEGYSVSREKKERFSLILESASTNQTSMYLCASSFLPLWWTGGNYEQYFGPGTRLTVT.

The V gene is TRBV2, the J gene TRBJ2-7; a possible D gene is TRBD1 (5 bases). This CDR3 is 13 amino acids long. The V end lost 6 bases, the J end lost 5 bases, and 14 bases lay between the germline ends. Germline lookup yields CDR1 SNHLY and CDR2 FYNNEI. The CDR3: CASSAQGTDEQYF. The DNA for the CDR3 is TGTGCCAGCAGCGCCCAGGGTACCGACGAGCAGTACTTC.

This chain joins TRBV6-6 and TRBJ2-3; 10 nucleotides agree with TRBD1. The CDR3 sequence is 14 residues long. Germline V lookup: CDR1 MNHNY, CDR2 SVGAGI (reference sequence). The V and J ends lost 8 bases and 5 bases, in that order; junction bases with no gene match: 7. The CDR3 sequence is CASGQGTGVDTQYF. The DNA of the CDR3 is TGTGCCAGCGGTCAGGGGACAGGGGTAGATACGCAGTATTTT.

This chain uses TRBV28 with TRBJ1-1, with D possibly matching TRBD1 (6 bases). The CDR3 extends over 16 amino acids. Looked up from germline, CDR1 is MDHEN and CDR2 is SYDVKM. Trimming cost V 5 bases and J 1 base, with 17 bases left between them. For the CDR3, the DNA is TGTGCCAGCAGTCCTCAAGGGACAACTAGGAACACTGAAGCTTTCTTT. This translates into CASSPQGTTRNTEAFF.

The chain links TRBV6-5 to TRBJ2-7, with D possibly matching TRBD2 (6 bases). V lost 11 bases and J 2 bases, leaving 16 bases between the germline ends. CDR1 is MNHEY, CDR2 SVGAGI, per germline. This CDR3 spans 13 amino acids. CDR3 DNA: TGTGCCTCAGGATGGGGACTCACCTACGAGCAGTACTTC. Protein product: CASGWGLTYEQYF.

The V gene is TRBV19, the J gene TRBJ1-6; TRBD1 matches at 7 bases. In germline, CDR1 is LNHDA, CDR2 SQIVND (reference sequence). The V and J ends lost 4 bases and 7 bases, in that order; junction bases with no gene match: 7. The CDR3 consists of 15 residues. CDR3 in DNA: TGTGCCAGTAGTAAAAAGGGACAGACAAATTCACCCCTCCACTTT. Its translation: CASSKKGQTNSPLHF.

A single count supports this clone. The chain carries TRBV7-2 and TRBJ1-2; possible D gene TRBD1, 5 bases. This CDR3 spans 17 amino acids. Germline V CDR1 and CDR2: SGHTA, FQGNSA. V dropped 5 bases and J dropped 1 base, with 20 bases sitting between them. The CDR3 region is CASSLQPRDVFNYGYTF. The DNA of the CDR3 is TGTGCCAGCAGCCTCCAACCGCGGGACGTCTTTAACTATGGCTACACCTTC.

The CDR3 loop is CASSPARTGGRSNEQFF. The CDR3, as DNA: TGTGCCAGCAGCCCAGCGCGGACAGGGGGCAGGTCCAATGAGCAGTTCTTC. The chain is built from TRBV7-9 and TRBJ2-1; 11 nucleotides align to TRBD1. Germline V lookup: CDR1 SEHNR, CDR2 FQNEAQ (reference sequence). This CDR3 region has 17 residues. J lost 6 bases, V lost 5 bases, and 12 bases had no gene match.

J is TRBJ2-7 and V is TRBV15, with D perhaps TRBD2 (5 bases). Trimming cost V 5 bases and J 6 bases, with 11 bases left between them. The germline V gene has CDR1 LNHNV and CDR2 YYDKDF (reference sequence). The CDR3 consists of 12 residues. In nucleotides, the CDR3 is TGTGCCACCAGCGAGCTCGCGGGCGAGCAGTACTTC. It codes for CATSELAGEQYF.

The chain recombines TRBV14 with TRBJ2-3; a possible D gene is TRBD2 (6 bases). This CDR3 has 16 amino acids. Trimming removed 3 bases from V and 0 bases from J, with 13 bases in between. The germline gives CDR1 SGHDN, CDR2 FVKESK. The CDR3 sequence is CASSHPGGVSTDTQYF. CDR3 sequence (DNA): TGTGCCAGCAGCCACCCCGGCGGGGTGAGCACAGATACGCAGTATTTT.

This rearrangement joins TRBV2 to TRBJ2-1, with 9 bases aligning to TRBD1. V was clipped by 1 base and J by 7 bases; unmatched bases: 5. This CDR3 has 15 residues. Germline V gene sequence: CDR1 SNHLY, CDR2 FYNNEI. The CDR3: CASSEEGQGSNEQFF. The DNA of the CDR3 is TGTGCCAGCAGTGAAGAAGGACAGGGGAGTAATGAGCAGTTCTTC.